The T cell receptor beta chain described here comes from a study of vaccination effects on CD4 cells after COVID-19. Broader study findings: Early post-infection timepoints were missing from the study, which also had few convalescent patients.

Before sequencing, viral peptide pools were used by the ViraFEST assay to expand antigen-specific CD4+ T cells. Around day 10 of culture, CD4+ T cells were separated out. Either the mRNA-1273 or the BNT162b2 vaccine was given to participants as two doses. All vaccine recipients tested negative for nucleocapsid antibodies and had never contracted SARS-CoV-2 infection. Fresh IL-2-containing medium replaced half the medium on days 3 and 7. Details on this clone: Antigen specificity is unknown.

The CDR3 covers 16 residues. The trim removed 0 bases at V and 5 bases at J, leaving 5 bases unmatched. The germline V gene has CDR1 SGHVS and CDR2 FNYEAQ. Sequenced by immunoSEQ multiplex PCR; TCRdb stores in-frame clones only, minus some. Among about 32,000 clones listed, 72% were seen once. The chain links TRBV7-6 to TRBJ2-2; 8 nucleotides align to TRBD2. This TCR derives from a human donor who received a COVID-19 vaccine. The sample was CD4+ T cells from PBMCs cultured with HCoV-229E spike peptides, taken after COVID-19 vaccination. The CDR3 reads CASSLAAIAGTGELFF. The CDR3 DNA follows: TGTGCCAGCAGCTTAGCGGCGATAGCGGGGACCGGGGAGCTGTTTTTT.